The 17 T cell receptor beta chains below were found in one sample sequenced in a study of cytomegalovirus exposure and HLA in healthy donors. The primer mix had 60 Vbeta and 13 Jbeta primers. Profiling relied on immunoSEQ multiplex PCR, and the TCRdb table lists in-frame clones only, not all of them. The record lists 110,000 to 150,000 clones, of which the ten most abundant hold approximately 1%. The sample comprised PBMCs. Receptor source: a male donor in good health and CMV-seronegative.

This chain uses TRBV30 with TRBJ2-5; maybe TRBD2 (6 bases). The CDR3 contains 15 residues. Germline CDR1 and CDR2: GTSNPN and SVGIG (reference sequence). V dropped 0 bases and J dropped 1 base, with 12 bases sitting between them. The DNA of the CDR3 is TGTGCCTGGAGTGTACTGGGAGCGGGCCAAGAGACCCAGTACTTC. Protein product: CAWSVLGAGQETQYF. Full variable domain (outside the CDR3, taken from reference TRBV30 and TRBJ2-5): SQTIHQWPATLVQPVGSPLSLECTVEGTSNPNLYWYRQAAGRGLQLLFYSVGIGQISSEVPQNLSASRPQDRQFILSSKKLLLSDSGFYLCAWSVLGAGQETQYFGPGTRLLVL.

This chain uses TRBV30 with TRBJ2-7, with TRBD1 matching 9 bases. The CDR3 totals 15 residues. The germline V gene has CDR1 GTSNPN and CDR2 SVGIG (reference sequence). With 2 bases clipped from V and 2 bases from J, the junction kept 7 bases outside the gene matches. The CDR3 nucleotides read TGTGCCTGGAGTTTCGCGGGACAGGGTCCCTACGAGCAGTACTTC. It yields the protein CAWSFAGQGPYEQYF. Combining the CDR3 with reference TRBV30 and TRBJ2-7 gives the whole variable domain SQTIHQWPATLVQPVGSPLSLECTVEGTSNPNLYWYRQAAGRGLQLLFYSVGIGQISSEVPQNLSASRPQDRQFILSSKKLLLSDSGFYLCAWSFAGQGPYEQYFGPGTRLTVT.

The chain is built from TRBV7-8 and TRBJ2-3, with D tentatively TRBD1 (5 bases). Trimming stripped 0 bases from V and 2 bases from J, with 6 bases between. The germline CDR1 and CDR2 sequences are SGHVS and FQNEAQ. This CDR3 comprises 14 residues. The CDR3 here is CASSLAGPTDTQYF. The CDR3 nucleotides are TGTGCCAGCAGCTTAGCGGGGCCCACAGATACGCAGTATTTT.

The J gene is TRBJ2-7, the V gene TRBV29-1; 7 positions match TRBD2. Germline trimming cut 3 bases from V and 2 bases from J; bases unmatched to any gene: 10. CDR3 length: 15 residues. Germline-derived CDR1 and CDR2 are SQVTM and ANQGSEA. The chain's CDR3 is CSVEGLNRDPYEQYF. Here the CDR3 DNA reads TGCAGCGTTGAGGGACTAAACAGAGACCCCTACGAGCAGTACTTC.

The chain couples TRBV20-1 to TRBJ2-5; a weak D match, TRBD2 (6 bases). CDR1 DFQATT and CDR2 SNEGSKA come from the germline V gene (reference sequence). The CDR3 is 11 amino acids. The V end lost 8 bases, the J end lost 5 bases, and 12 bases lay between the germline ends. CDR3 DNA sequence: TGCAGTTCGACTAGAGAGGAGACCCAGTACTTC. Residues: CSSTREETQYF.

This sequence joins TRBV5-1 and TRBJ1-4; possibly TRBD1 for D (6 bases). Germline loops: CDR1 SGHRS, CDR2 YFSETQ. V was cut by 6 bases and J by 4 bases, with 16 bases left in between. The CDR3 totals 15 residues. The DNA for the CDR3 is TGCGCCAGCACTACAGGGCTTGGGATTAATGAAAAACTGTTTTTT. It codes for CASTTGLGINEKLFF.

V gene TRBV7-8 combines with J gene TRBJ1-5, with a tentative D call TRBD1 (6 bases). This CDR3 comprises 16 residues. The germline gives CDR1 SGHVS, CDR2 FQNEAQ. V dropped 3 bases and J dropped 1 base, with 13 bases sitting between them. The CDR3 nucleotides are TGTGCCAGCAGCTTGTACGCAGGGGCGAGCAATCAGCCCCAGCATTTT. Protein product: CASSLYAGASNQPQHF.

The CDR3 loop is CASSLAGGEHTEAFF. Here the CDR3 DNA reads TGTGCCAGCAGCTTAGCAGGAGGGGAGCACACTGAAGCTTTCTTT. V gene TRBV7-9 combines with J gene TRBJ1-1; TRBD1 might be the D (5 bases). The CDR3 covers 15 residues. CDR1 and CDR2 from the germline V gene are SEHNR and FQNEAQ (reference sequence). V was shortened by 0 bases and J by 3 bases, with 11 bases between the two germline ends.

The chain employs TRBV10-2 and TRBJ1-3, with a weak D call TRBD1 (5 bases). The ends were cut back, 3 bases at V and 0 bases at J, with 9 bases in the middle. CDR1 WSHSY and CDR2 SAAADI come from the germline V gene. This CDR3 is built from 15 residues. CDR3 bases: TGCGCCAGCAGTGATGGGACTTTCTCTGGAAACACCATATATTTT. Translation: CASSDGTFSGNTIYF.

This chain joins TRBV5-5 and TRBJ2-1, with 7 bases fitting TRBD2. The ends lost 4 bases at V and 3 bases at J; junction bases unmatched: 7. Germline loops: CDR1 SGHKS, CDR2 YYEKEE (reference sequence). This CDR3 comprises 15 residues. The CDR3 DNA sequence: TGTGCCAGCAGCGTCGGGGGGTACTACTACAATGAGCAGTTCTTC. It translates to CASSVGGYYYNEQFF.

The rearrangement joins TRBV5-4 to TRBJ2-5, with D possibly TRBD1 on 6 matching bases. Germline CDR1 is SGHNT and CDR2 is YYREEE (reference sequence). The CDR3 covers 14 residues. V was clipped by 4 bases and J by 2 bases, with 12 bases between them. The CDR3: CASSRRTEQETQYF. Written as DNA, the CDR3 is TGTGCCAGCAGCAGGAGGACAGAGCAAGAGACCCAGTACTTC.

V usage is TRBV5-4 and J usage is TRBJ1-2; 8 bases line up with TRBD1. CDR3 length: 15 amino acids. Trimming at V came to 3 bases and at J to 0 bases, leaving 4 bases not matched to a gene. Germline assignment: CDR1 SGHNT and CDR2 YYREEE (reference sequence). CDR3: CASSWTGQANYGYTF. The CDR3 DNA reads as TGTGCCAGCAGCTGGACGGGACAGGCTAACTATGGCTACACCTTC.

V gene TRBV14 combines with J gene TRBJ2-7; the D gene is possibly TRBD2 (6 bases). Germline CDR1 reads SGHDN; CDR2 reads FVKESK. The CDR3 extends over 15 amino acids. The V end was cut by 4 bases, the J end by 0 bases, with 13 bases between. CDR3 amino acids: CASSPAGYNSYEQYF. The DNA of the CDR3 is TGTGCCAGCAGCCCCGCGGGGTACAACTCCTACGAGCAGTACTTC.

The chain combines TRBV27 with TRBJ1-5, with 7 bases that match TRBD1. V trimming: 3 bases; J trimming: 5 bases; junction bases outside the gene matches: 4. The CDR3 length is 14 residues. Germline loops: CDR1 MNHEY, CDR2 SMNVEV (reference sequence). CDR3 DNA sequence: TGTGCCAGCAGTTTGGAGGGGGCCCATCAGCCCCAGCATTTT. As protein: CASSLEGAHQPQHF.

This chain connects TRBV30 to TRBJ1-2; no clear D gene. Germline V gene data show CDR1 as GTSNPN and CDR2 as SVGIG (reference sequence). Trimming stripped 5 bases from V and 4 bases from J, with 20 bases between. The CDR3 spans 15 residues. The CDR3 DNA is TGTGCCTGGGCCTCGGGAGGCCCTCTATTCTATGGCTACACCTTC. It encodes CAWASGGPLFYGYTF.

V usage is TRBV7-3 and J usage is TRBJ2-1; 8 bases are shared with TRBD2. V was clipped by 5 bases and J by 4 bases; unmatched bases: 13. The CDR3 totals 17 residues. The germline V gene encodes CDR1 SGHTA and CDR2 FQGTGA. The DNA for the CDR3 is TGTGCCAGCAGCCCAGGCGGCGCGGGGGGCTTATACAATGAGCAGTTCTTC. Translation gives CASSPGGAGGLYNEQFF.

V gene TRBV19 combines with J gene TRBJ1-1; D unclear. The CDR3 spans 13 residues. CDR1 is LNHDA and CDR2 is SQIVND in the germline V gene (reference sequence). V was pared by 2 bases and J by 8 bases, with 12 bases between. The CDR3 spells CASSIRKMSEAFF. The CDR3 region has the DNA TGTGCCAGTAGTATACGTAAGATGAGCGAAGCTTTCTTT.